This T cell receptor (beta chain) was sequenced in a study of beta chain features in type 1 diabetes. As every portion of the isolated RNA was reverse transcribed, the sequencing read expressed TCRB transcripts. The assay was immunoSEQ multiplex PCR, and TCRdb's table has in-frame clones only and misses some. There are about 370,000 clones in the sample; around 9.6% occur only once, and 0.45% to 0.65% lies in the top ten. Germline CDR1 SGHNT, CDR2 YYREEE (reference sequence). This CDR3 is 14 amino acids long. Between the trimmed V and J ends, which lost 2 bases and 3 bases, there was a span of 11 bases. This clone turned up a few times. What it binds is not known. Staining for CD45RO/CCR7/CD25/CD127/CD95/CD27 allowed sorting of CD4+ naive, central memory, regulatory and stem cell-like memory cells. Findings of the study overall: Shorter TCRB CDR3s, moderately but significantly so, marked every one of the four CD4+ subsets in Type 1 diabetes patients. Although PCR might favor shorter templates, it would do so equally in patients and controls. Using cDNA template may skew counts toward highly expressing activated cells.

The sequencing input was central memory CD4+ T cells from blood. This rearrangement joins TRBV5-4 to TRBJ2-5; tentatively, D is TRBD1 (5 bases). The clonotype was recovered from a man aged 25 to 40 with type 1 diabetes. The CDR3 sequence: CASSFSDNEETQYF. CDR3 nucleotide sequence: TGTGCCAGCAGCTTTTCGGACAATGAAGAGACCCAGTACTTC.